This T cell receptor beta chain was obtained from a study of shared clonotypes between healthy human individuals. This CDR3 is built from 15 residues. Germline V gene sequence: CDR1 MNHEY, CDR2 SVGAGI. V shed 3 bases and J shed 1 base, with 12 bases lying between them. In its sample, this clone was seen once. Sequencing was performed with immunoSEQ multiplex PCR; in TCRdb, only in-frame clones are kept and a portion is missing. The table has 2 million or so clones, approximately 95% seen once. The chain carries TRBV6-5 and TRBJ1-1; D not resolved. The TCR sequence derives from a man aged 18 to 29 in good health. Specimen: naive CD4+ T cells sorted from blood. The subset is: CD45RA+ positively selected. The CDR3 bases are TGTGCCAGCAGTTATCACGGAGCTCGGAACACTGAAGCTTTCTTT. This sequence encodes CASSYHGARNTEAFF.